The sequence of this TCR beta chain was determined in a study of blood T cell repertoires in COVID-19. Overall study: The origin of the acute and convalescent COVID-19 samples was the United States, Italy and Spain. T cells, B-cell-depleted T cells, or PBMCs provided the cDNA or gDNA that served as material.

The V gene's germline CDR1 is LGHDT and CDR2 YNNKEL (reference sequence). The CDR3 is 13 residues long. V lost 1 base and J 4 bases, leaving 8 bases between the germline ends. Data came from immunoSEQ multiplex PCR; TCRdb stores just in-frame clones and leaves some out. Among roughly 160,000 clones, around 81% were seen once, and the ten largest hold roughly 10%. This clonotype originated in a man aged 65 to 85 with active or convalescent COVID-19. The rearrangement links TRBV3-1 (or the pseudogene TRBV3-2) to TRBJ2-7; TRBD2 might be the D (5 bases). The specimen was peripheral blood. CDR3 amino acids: CASSQGRGYEQYF. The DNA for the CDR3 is TGTGCCAGCAGCCAAGGCCGGGGTTACGAGCAGTACTTC.